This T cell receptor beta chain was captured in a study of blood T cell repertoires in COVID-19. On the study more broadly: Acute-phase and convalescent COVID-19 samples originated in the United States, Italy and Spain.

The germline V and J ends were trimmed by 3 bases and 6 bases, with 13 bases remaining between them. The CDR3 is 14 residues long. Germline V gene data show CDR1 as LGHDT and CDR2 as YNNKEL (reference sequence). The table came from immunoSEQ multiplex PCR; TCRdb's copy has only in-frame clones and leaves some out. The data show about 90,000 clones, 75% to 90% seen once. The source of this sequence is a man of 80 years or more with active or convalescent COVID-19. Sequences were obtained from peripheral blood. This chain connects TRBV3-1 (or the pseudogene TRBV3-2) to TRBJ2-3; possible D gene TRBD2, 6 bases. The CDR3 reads CASSQGGMVDTQYF. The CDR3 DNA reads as TGTGCCAGCAGCCAGGGCGGGATGGTGGATACGCAGTATTTT.